The sequence of this T cell receptor beta chain was determined in a study of blood T cell repertoires in COVID-19. Study as a whole: The samples span acute and convalescent COVID-19 from the United States, Italy and Spain. Nucleic acid was either cDNA or gDNA, and it came from T cells, B-cell-depleted T cells, or PBMCs.

This clone was seen just once. Under the authors' procedure: Reference gene primer amplification in the assay estimated nucleated cell counts. Produced via immunoSEQ multiplex PCR; TCRdb's table is partial and in-frame only. Clone size and the V and J calls come from that table; the DNA yielded D and trimming. The table lists hundreds of thousands of clones, approximately 91% of them singletons, with 5.5% to 6.5% in the top ten. Germline values: CDR1 LGHNA, CDR2 YNFKEQ. V lost 0 bases and J lost 3; bases outside the gene matches: 7. This CDR3 spans 17 amino acids. The sequencing sample was made of peripheral blood. This receptor was obtained from a man aged 55 to 70 who had recovered from COVID-19. This chain links TRBV4-2 with TRBJ2-1, with 8 bases aligning to TRBD2. The CDR3 sequence is CASSQDGTSGNYNEQFF. Written as DNA, the CDR3 is TGTGCCAGCAGCCAAGATGGAACTAGCGGCAACTACAATGAGCAGTTCTTC.